Listed below are T cell receptor beta chains from one sample, sequenced in a study of OX40 agonist ivuxolimab in advanced cancers. Sequencing was performed with immunoSEQ multiplex PCR; in TCRdb, only in-frame clones are kept and a portion is missing. Seen here are around 87,000 clones, approximately 94% observed once, and the top ten hold around 3%. The source material was CD4+ or CD8+ T cells sorted from blood, sampled in a trial of the OX40 agonist ivuxolimab. The receptors originated from an adult with an advanced solid tumor such as melanoma, head and neck, liver or kidney cancer. Both conserved end residues are part of each CDR3. The D gene is left open where the match is weak. The size field is filled for only some rows; it gives once, few, many or a size class.

V gene: TRBV4-1; J gene: TRBJ1-1; D gene: -; clone size: -; CDR3 DNA: TGCGCCAGCAGCCAAGAAGGGGGTTTGGACACTGAAGCTTTCTTT; CDR3 protein: CASSQEGGLDTEAFF
V gene: TRBV2; J gene: TRBJ2-4; D gene: -; clone size: -; CDR3 DNA: TGTGCCAGCAGCGTGTCACTACCAAACATTCAGTACTTC; CDR3 protein: CASSVSLPNIQYF
V gene: TRBV5-1; J gene: TRBJ2-5; D gene: -; clone size: -; CDR3 DNA: TGCGCCAGCAGCGGACTGGAAGAGACCCAGTACTTC; CDR3 protein: CASSGLEETQYF
V gene: TRBV5-6; J gene: TRBJ2-1; D gene: -; clone size: -; CDR3 DNA: TGTGCCAGCAGCTTGACAGGGATGAGCAATGAGCAGTTCTTC; CDR3 protein: CASSLTGMSNEQFF
V gene: TRBV9; J gene: TRBJ2-3; D gene: -; clone size: -; CDR3 DNA: TGTGCCAGCAGCGCTATAGAGGGGGACACAGATACGCAGTATTTT; CDR3 protein: CASSAIEGDTDTQYF
V gene: TRBV13; J gene: TRBJ1-1; D gene: -; clone size: -; CDR3 DNA: TGTGCCAGCAGCCTGGGGGAGTACACTGAAGCTTTCTTT; CDR3 protein: CASSLGEYTEAFF
V gene: TRBV9; J gene: TRBJ2-1; D gene: -; clone size: -; CDR3 DNA: TGTGCCAGCAGCGTAGGACTAGGGATGGGCAATGAGCAGTTCTTC; CDR3 protein: CASSVGLGMGNEQFF
V gene: TRBV5-6; J gene: TRBJ1-5; D gene: -; clone size: -; CDR3 DNA: TGTGCCAGCAGCCCTTGGTCAGGGTACCAGCCCCAGCATTTT; CDR3 protein: CASSPWSGYQPQHF
V gene: TRBV6-1; J gene: TRBJ2-7; D gene: -; clone size: -; CDR3 DNA: TGTGCCACTGCGGGACAGCTCTACGAGCAGTACTTC; CDR3 protein: CATAGQLYEQYF
V gene: TRBV13; J gene: TRBJ2-7; D gene: -; clone size: -; CDR3 DNA: TGTGCCAGCAGCTTAGGAGGGGGTACCTACGAGCAGTACTTC; CDR3 protein: CASSLGGGTYEQYF
V gene: TRBV5-8; J gene: TRBJ2-1; D gene: TRBD2; clone size: -; CDR3 DNA: TGTGCCAGCAGCTTGCCAGGTAGCGGGAGCAACAATGAGCAGTTCTTC; CDR3 protein: CASSLPGSGSNNEQFF
V gene: TRBV15; J gene: TRBJ2-5; D gene: -; clone size: -; CDR3 DNA: TGTGCCACCAGCAGAGAAAACAGGCAAGAGACCCAGTACTTC; CDR3 protein: CATSRENRQETQYF
V gene: TRBV7-9; J gene: TRBJ2-1; D gene: TRBD2; clone size: once; CDR3 DNA: TGTGCCAGCAGCCCCGGGACTAGGATTAATGAGCAGTTCTTC; CDR3 protein: CASSPGTRINEQFF
V gene: TRBV27; J gene: TRBJ2-2; D gene: TRBD1; clone size: once; CDR3 DNA: TGTGCCAGCAGTTTATGGGTTGGGACAGTATCCGGGGAGCTGTTTTTT; CDR3 protein: CASSLWVGTVSGELFF
V gene: TRBV5-4; J gene: TRBJ1-1; D gene: -; clone size: -; CDR3 DNA: TGTGCCAGCAGCTTTAGGGGTAGCACTGAAGCTTTCTTT; CDR3 protein: CASSFRGSTEAFF
V gene: TRBV4-1; J gene: TRBJ2-2; D gene: TRBD1; clone size: -; CDR3 DNA: TGCGCCAGCAGCCTCAGAGTGGGACAGGGGATTAAAACCGGGGAGCTGTTTTTT; CDR3 protein: CASSLRVGQGIKTGELFF
V gene: TRBV6-5; J gene: TRBJ1-3; D gene: -; clone size: -; CDR3 DNA: TGTGCCAGCAGTTCCGGGACTCCCGCGAAAAACACCATATATTTT; CDR3 protein: CASSSGTPAKNTIYF
V gene: TRBV7-6; J gene: TRBJ2-7; D gene: -; clone size: -; CDR3 DNA: TGTGCCAGCAGCTTAGTCAGCCTAGGGTCCGGGAAATACTTC; CDR3 protein: CASSLVSLGSGKYF
V gene: TRBV4-1; J gene: TRBJ2-7; D gene: TRBD2; clone size: -; CDR3 DNA: TGCGCCAGCAGCCATGTAAGCGGGGCGAGCTCCTACGAGCAGTACTTC; CDR3 protein: CASSHVSGASSYEQYF
V gene: TRBV15; J gene: TRBJ1-4; D gene: -; clone size: -; CDR3 DNA: TGTGCCACCAGCAATCCTCGGAGGGGGGATGAAAAACTGTTTTTT; CDR3 protein: CATSNPRRGDEKLFF
V gene: TRBV6-5; J gene: TRBJ1-2; D gene: -; clone size: -; CDR3 DNA: TGTGCCAGCAGCGAAAGACCCGAGGCCAGCTACACCTTC; CDR3 protein: CASSERPEASYTF
V gene: TRBV6-5; J gene: TRBJ1-4; D gene: TRBD1; clone size: -; CDR3 DNA: TGTGCCAGCAGTCCGGGACAGGGTTTCCCCCTAAAACTGTTTTTT; CDR3 protein: CASSPGQGFPLKLFF
V gene: TRBV27; J gene: TRBJ1-2; D gene: TRBD1; clone size: -; CDR3 DNA: TGTGCCACCACAATGCCGGGACAGGGTCATGGCTACACCTTC; CDR3 protein: CATTMPGQGHGYTF
V gene: TRBV29-1; J gene: TRBJ2-7; D gene: -; clone size: -; CDR3 DNA: TGCAGCGCAACCCTAGGGGAGTACGAGCAGTACTTC; CDR3 protein: CSATLGEYEQYF
V gene: TRBV27; J gene: TRBJ2-5; D gene: TRBD2; clone size: -; CDR3 DNA: TGTGCCAGCAGAAGAGCGGGGGGGCTGGAGACCCAGTACTTC; CDR3 protein: CASRRAGGLETQYF
V gene: TRBV4-1; J gene: TRBJ2-1; D gene: -; clone size: -; CDR3 DNA: TGCGCCAGCAGCCCGCGCTCCTACAATGAGCAGTTCTTC; CDR3 protein: CASSPRSYNEQFF
V gene: TRBV2; J gene: TRBJ1-4; D gene: -; clone size: -; CDR3 DNA: TGTGCCAGCAGTGGGAGTGCAACTAATGAAAAACTGTTTTTT; CDR3 protein: CASSGSATNEKLFF
V gene: TRBV6-6; J gene: TRBJ2-3; D gene: TRBD2; clone size: -; CDR3 DNA: TGTGCCAGCAGCTGGCTGAGGAGCGGGAGTGCAGATACGCAGTATTTT; CDR3 protein: CASSWLRSGSADTQYF
V gene: TRBV12-5; J gene: TRBJ2-3; D gene: -; clone size: -; CDR3 DNA: TGTGCTAGTGGTTTCCCATCAGATACGCAGTATTTT; CDR3 protein: CASGFPSDTQYF
V gene: TRBV25-1; J gene: TRBJ1-4; D gene: TRBD1; clone size: once; CDR3 DNA: TGTGCCAGCACGGCCAGGGGGGATGAAAAACTGTTTTTT; CDR3 protein: CASTARGDEKLFF
V gene: TRBV28; J gene: TRBJ1-5; D gene: TRBD1; clone size: -; CDR3 DNA: TGTGCCAGCAGCGTACAGGGGGGGAGCAATCAGCCCCAGCATTTT; CDR3 protein: CASSVQGGSNQPQHF
V gene: TRBV7-9; J gene: TRBJ2-3; D gene: TRBD2; clone size: -; CDR3 DNA: TGTGCCAGCAGCTTAGTGGATGGCGGGAGCGGCTCAGATACGCAGTATTTT; CDR3 protein: CASSLVDGGSGSDTQYF
V gene: TRBV5-1; J gene: TRBJ1-1; D gene: -; clone size: -; CDR3 DNA: TGCGCCAGCAGGGAGGGGAACACTGAAGCTTTCTTT; CDR3 protein: CASREGNTEAFF
V gene: TRBV27; J gene: TRBJ2-1; D gene: -; clone size: -; CDR3 DNA: TGTGCCAGCACTCCCCGACCAGACATATACAATGAGCAGTTCTTC; CDR3 protein: CASTPRPDIYNEQFF
V gene: TRBV7-8; J gene: TRBJ2-5; D gene: TRBD1; clone size: -; CDR3 DNA: TGTGCCAGCAGCTTAGGGGTCAGGGGGCCAGAGACCCAGTACTTC; CDR3 protein: CASSLGVRGPETQYF
V gene: TRBV5-1; J gene: TRBJ2-5; D gene: TRBD1; clone size: once; CDR3 DNA: TGCGCCAGCAGCCCCTGGGACAGGCCGACGCAAAAAGAGACCCAGTACTTC; CDR3 protein: CASSPWDRPTQKETQYF
V gene: TRBV5-1; J gene: TRBJ2-7; D gene: -; clone size: -; CDR3 DNA: TGCGCCAGCAGCGGAACCTCAGGGTCCTACGAGCAGTACTTC; CDR3 protein: CASSGTSGSYEQYF
V gene: TRBV4-1; J gene: TRBJ2-7; D gene: -; clone size: -; CDR3 DNA: TGCGCCAGCAGCCCCTCCGGGGCGGAAACCCACGAGCAGTACTTC; CDR3 protein: CASSPSGAETHEQYF
V gene: TRBV7-3; J gene: TRBJ2-3; D gene: -; clone size: -; CDR3 DNA: TGTGCCAGCAGCCGTCAGACAGATACGCAGTATTTT; CDR3 protein: CASSRQTDTQYF
V gene: TRBV13; J gene: TRBJ2-3; D gene: TRBD2; clone size: -; CDR3 DNA: TGTGCCAGCAGCTTAGAGGGGCGCCGGGAGGGCCTTACAGATACGCAGTATTTT; CDR3 protein: CASSLEGRREGLTDTQYF
V gene: TRBV7-2; J gene: TRBJ2-7; D gene: -; clone size: -; CDR3 DNA: TGTGCCAGCAGCTTCGGGACGGATTCCTACGAGCAGTACTTC; CDR3 protein: CASSFGTDSYEQYF
V gene: TRBV11-2; J gene: TRBJ2-3; D gene: -; clone size: -; CDR3 DNA: TGTGCCAGCAGCTTAGGTATAGGCGCAGATACGCAGTATTTT; CDR3 protein: CASSLGIGADTQYF
V gene: TRBV10-1; J gene: TRBJ2-5; D gene: -; clone size: -; CDR3 DNA: TGCGCCAGCAGTGAAGCAGCACAAGAGACCCAGTACTTC; CDR3 protein: CASSEAAQETQYF
V gene: TRBV7-9; J gene: TRBJ2-1; D gene: -; clone size: -; CDR3 DNA: TGTGCCAGCAGCTTAGCGCCTAGCGCCTACAATGAGCAGTTCTTC; CDR3 protein: CASSLAPSAYNEQFF
V gene: TRBV5-6; J gene: TRBJ1-1; D gene: -; clone size: -; CDR3 DNA: TGTGCCAGCAGCCTGGGTACGGGGCGGGTCACTGAAGCTTTCTTT; CDR3 protein: CASSLGTGRVTEAFF
V gene: TRBV27; J gene: TRBJ1-5; D gene: -; clone size: -; CDR3 DNA: TGTGCCAGCAGTTTGGTAGGACGGGGAAATCAGCCCCAGCATTTT; CDR3 protein: CASSLVGRGNQPQHF
V gene: TRBV5-4; J gene: TRBJ2-1; D gene: -; clone size: -; CDR3 DNA: TGTGCCAGCAGCCGGCGACTAGATGGCAATGAGCAGTTCTTC; CDR3 protein: CASSRRLDGNEQFF